The 20 T cell receptor beta chains given below trace back to one sample, sequenced in a study of neurological immune-mediated disorders. As to time point: longitudinal time-point 2. TCRdb re-called the 5' RACE reads through MiXCR, storing one row per CDR3 protein. The sample holds over 55,000 distinct CDR3 sequences, roughly 9.8% seen once. Sample: PBMCs. Receptor source: a man younger than 40 in good health.

V is TRBV2 and J is TRBJ1-4; D ambiguous. CDR1 is SNHLY and CDR2 is FYNNEI in the germline V gene. Trimming cost V 8 bases and J 5 bases, with 9 bases left between them. The CDR3 is 12 residues long. The CDR3: CASLRANEKLFF. The CDR3 DNA follows: TGTGCCAGCTTGCGGGCAAATGAAAAACTGTTTTTT.

This clonotype was recorded at least ten times. This chain connects TRBV7-8 to TRBJ1-1; D is uncertain. The V gene's germline CDR1 is SGHVS and CDR2 FQNEAQ. The CDR3 is 13 amino acids. Trimming took off 6 bases at V and 0 bases at J, with 8 bases between the two ends. CDR3 amino acids: CASRVYMNTEAFF. The CDR3, as DNA: TGTGCCAGCAGGGTTTACATGAACACTGAAGCTTTCTTT.

This clonotype was recorded at least ten times. This chain uses TRBV10-3 with TRBJ2-7; D call uncertain. The CDR3 contains 13 residues. CDR1 and CDR2 from the germline V gene are ENHRY and SYGVKD. Deletions cut 1 base from V and 4 bases from J, with 8 bases between. The CDR3 DNA reads as TGTGCCATCAGTGAGTATCAGGAGTACGAGCAGTACTTC. Protein: CAISEYQEYEQYF.

This clonotype was picked up many times. The CDR3 loop reads CASSQDGTVSSYNEQFF. CDR3 coding DNA: TGTGCCAGCAGCCAAGACGGGACCGTAAGCTCCTACAATGAGCAGTTCTTC. This chain uses TRBV4-2 with TRBJ2-1; D may match TRBD1 or TRBD2 (5 bases each). Looked up from germline, CDR1 is LGHNA and CDR2 is YNFKEQ. The V gene lost 0 bases and the J gene lost 0 bases, with 12 bases spanning the gap. This CDR3 region has 17 residues.

This clonotype showed up many times. The chain couples TRBV2 to TRBJ2-1; 9 positions agree with TRBD1. V shed 8 bases and J 7 bases; nucleotides not matched to a gene: 9. The CDR3 totals 14 residues. CDR1 SNHLY and CDR2 FYNNEI come from the germline V gene. CDR3 DNA sequence: TGTGCCAGCTGCCCGGGACAGGGCTTAAATGAGCAGTTCTTC. Amino acid sequence: CASCPGQGLNEQFF.

This clonotype came up many times. This chain connects TRBV27 to TRBJ2-4, with 7 nucleotides matching TRBD2. Trimming at V came to 6 bases and at J to 9 bases, leaving 11 bases not matched to a gene. The CDR3 is made up of 14 amino acids. Germline loops: CDR1 MNHEY, CDR2 SMNVEV (reference sequence). This CDR3 reads CASSSVGGGAIQYF. As DNA, the CDR3 is TGTGCCAGCAGCTCAGTCGGGGGAGGGGCCATTCAGTACTTC.

There are many counts of this clonotype. DNA for the CDR3: TGTGCCAGCAGCTCTGGGGGGGCGGCCACCGGGGAGCTGTTTTTT. This codes for CASSSGGAATGELFF. This chain uses TRBV12-3 or TRBV12-4 with TRBJ2-2, with a possible D match to TRBD2 (7 bases). Trimming stripped 6 bases from V and 4 bases from J, with 15 bases between. This CDR3 comprises 15 residues.

This clonotype has a count of ten or more. The chain employs TRBV11-2 and TRBJ1-6, with D tentatively TRBD1 (6 bases). Germline CDR1 and CDR2: SGHAT and FQNNGV. The CDR3 totals 16 residues. With 0 bases removed from V and 14 bases from J, the gap between germline ends came to 20 bases. The CDR3 coding sequence is TGTGCCAGCAGCTTAGATCGGAGCTCCAGGGGCCCAACCCTCCACTTT. This sequence encodes CASSLDRSSRGPTLHF.

This clonotype was found many times. J is TRBJ2-7 and V is TRBV6-1, with 10 bases aligning to TRBD1. V shed 5 bases, J shed 5 bases, and the junction held 9 bases outside the gene matches. The CDR3 consists of 15 residues. Germline loops: CDR1 MNHNS, CDR2 SASEGT. The CDR3 bases are TGTGCCAGCAGTACCCAAGACAGGGGGCTGGACGAGCAGTACTTC. Protein: CASSTQDRGLDEQYF.

This clonotype came up a few times. The chain carries TRBV28 and TRBJ2-5; 7 nucleotides align to TRBD2. CDR1 and CDR2 from the germline V gene are MDHEN and SYDVKM. V trimming: 9 bases; J trimming: 5 bases; junction bases outside the gene matches: 6. CDR3 size: 12 residues. This CDR3 reads CASGGEKETQYF. The CDR3 DNA is TGTGCCAGTGGGGGGGAAAAGGAGACCCAGTACTTC.

Many counts were recorded for this clonotype. The gene calls are TRBV20-1 and TRBJ1-4; 7 bases match TRBD1. The trim removed 2 bases at V and 0 bases at J, leaving 3 bases unmatched. This CDR3 spans 15 amino acids. Germline V CDR1 and CDR2: DFQATT, SNEGSKA (reference sequence). As DNA, the CDR3 is TGCAGTGCTAGACCCGGGACAGCAACTAATGAAAAACTGTTTTTT. It codes for CSARPGTATNEKLFF.

This clonotype was observed a few times. The chain couples TRBV28 to TRBJ2-4; 8 positions match TRBD2. The CDR3 spans 16 residues. V was pared by 6 bases and J by 1 base, with 8 bases of the junction left unmatched. Germline values: CDR1 MDHEN, CDR2 SYDVKM. In DNA, the CDR3 is TGTGCCAGCAGCAAATTCGCGGGGGGTGCCAAAAACATTCAGTACTTC. Protein: CASSKFAGGAKNIQYF. The variable domain in full, completed from reference TRBV28 and TRBJ2-4, reads DVKVTQSSRYLVKRTGEKVFLECVQDMDHENMFWYRQDPGLGLRLIYFSYDVKMKEKGDIPEGYSVSREKKERFSLILESASTNQTSMYLCASSKFAGGAKNIQYFGAGTRLSVL.

This clonotype was observed at least ten times. The CDR3: CASSIDLGQGAFGANVLTF. CDR3 nucleotide sequence: TGTGCCAGTAGTATAGATCTCGGACAGGGGGCATTTGGGGCCAACGTCCTGACTTTC. This sequence joins TRBV19 and TRBJ2-6, with 11 nucleotides matching TRBD1. Germline values: CDR1 LNHDA, CDR2 SQIVND (reference sequence). This CDR3 is 19 amino acids long. The J segment lost 3 bases and the V segment lost 0 bases, leaving 7 bases of the junction unmatched.

This clonotype was picked up many times. This chain links TRBV20-1 with TRBJ2-1; the match to TRBD2 covers 12 bases. After removal of 2 bases from V and 7 bases from J, the junction contained 12 bases not matched to a gene. Germline V gives CDR1 DFQATT, CDR2 SNEGSKA (reference sequence). The CDR3 runs 17 residues. The CDR3, as DNA: TGCAGTGCTAGAAAGACTAGCGGGAGTTCTTTCGGTAATGAGCAGTTCTTC. Residues: CSARKTSGSSFGNEQFF.

This clonotype was picked up many times. This chain uses TRBV7-8 with TRBJ1-1; no clear D. This CDR3 comprises 14 residues. The V end was cut by 0 bases, the J end by 4 bases, with 9 bases between. Per the germline V gene, CDR1 is SGHVS and CDR2 is FQNEAQ. CDR3 DNA: TGTGCCAGCAGCTTAGCAGGGAGCTCCACTGAAGCTTTCTTT. The encoded protein is CASSLAGSSTEAFF.

Concerning this clonotype: This may come from a read error, since a much larger clone is one base off. J is TRBJ2-7 and V is TRBV20-1; D is ambiguous. The CDR3 spans 12 residues. Germline CDR1 is DFQATT and CDR2 is SNEGSKA (reference sequence). Trimming removed 0 bases from V and 8 bases from J, with 11 bases in between. The CDR3 DNA follows: TGCAGTGCTAGAGATCCGCGGTCCAAGCAGTACTTC. Translating it yields CSARDPRSKQYF.

As concerns this clonotype: The junction differs from germline at one of its ends, possibly a read error. This sequence joins TRBV4-1 and TRBJ2-4; the match to TRBD2 covers 10 bases. CDR3 length: 19 residues. Germline loops: CDR1 MGHRA, CDR2 YSYEKL. In DNA, the CDR3 is TGCGCCATCAGCCGCCCCCTTGCCAGGAGCGGGGGGGCCGTAAGCATTCAGTACTTC. It is translated as CAISRPLARSGGAVSIQYF.

V usage is TRBV29-1 and J usage is TRBJ1-5; weak D call: TRBD1 (5 bases). The germline V gene encodes CDR1 SQVTM and CDR2 ANQGSEA. Trimming shortened V by 1 base and J by 4 bases, and 8 bases separated the two germline ends. The CDR3 consists of 13 residues. CDR3 in DNA: TGCAGCGTTGAAGGACAGCCGAATCAGCCCCAGCATTTT. Residues: CSVEGQPNQPQHF.

This clonotype showed up many times. The V call is TRBV2, the J call TRBJ2-7; the match to TRBD1 covers 7 bases. V lost 1 base and J lost 2; bases outside the gene matches: 14. The CDR3 contains 18 residues. CDR1 SNHLY and CDR2 FYNNEI come from the germline V gene. CDR3 DNA sequence: TGTGCCAGCAGTGAAGATCTGAAAACCAGGGGGTCTGCCTACGAGCAGTACTTC. Translation gives CASSEDLKTRGSAYEQYF. Full variable domain (rest looked up from reference TRBV2 and TRBJ2-7): EPEVTQTPSHQVTQMGQEVILRCVPISNHLYFYWYRQILGQKVEFLVSFYNNEISEKSEIFDDQFSVERPDGSNFTLKIRSTKLEDSAMYFCASSEDLKTRGSAYEQYFGPGTRLTVT.

This clonotype came up many times. The CDR3 loop is CASWGQGSNEQFF. The CDR3 DNA reads as TGTGCCAGCTGGGGACAGGGGAGCAATGAGCAGTTCTTC. The V gene is TRBV7-9, the J gene TRBJ2-1; 10 nucleotides line up with TRBD1. V lost 8 bases to trimming and J lost 6 bases; unmatched junction nucleotides: 4. The germline V gene encodes CDR1 SEHNR and CDR2 FQNEAQ (reference sequence). The CDR3 contains 13 residues. Full variable domain (missing parts from reference TRBV7-9 and TRBJ2-1): DTGVSQNPRHKITKRGQNVTFRCDPISEHNRLYWYRQTLGQGPEFLTYFQNEAQLEKSRLLSDRFSAERPKGSFSTLEIQRTEQGDSAMYLCASWGQGSNEQFFGPGTRLTVL.